This is a list of T cell receptor beta chains from one sample in a study of human T cells and chemical hapten exposure. TCRdb passed the RACE reads through MiXCR, listing each CDR3 protein once. Altogether 84,000 or so distinct CDR3 sequences are present, 7.5% to 9.5% being singletons, with the ten largest covering 2.5% to 3%. The sequencing used whole blood, collected in connection with sensitization to the hapten diphenylcyclopropenone (DPC). These receptors all stem from a man in his forties with alopecia areata. Some clones in this sample may be carry-over from other donors' samples. The CDR3 runs from the conserved cysteine through the conserved F or W. The order of the fields is J gene, clone size, D gene, V gene, CDR3 DNA, CDR3 protein. A D gene is named only where the DNA matches it firmly. Not every row has a clone size; where given, it reads once, few, many or a size class.

TRBJ1-5 | many | . | TRBV12-3/TRBV12-4 | TGTGCCAGCAGCCCCACGGACAGAGATAGCAATCAGCCCCAGCATTTT | CASSPTDRDSNQPQHF
TRBJ1-2 | . | . | TRBV5-1 | TGCGCCAGCAGCTTGAGTGGGGGTAACTATGGCTACACCTTC | CASSLSGGNYGYTF
TRBJ2-7 | many | . | TRBV5-1 | TGCGCCAGCAGCCTCGGGGCAACAGACGGTTACGAGCAGTACTTC | CASSLGATDGYEQYF
TRBJ2-5 | medium-sized | . | TRBV13 | TGTGCCAGCAGCACCCCCGATAGGGTGCGGGGTCAAGAGACCCAGTACTTC | CASSTPDRVRGQETQYF
TRBJ1-1 | many | TRBD1 | TRBV12-3/TRBV12-4 | TGTGCCAGCAGGCGCCAACAGGGGCGACGAACTGAAGCTTTCTTT | CASRRQQGRRTEAFF
TRBJ1-1 | . | . | TRBV27 | TGTGCCAGCGGGACACCGATGGGAGCTTTCTTT | CASGTPMGAFF
TRBJ2-3 | few | TRBD2 | TRBV20-1 | TGCAGTGCTAATAGCGGGAGGCTGGATACGCAGTATTTT | CSANSGRLDTQYF
TRBJ1-5 | many | TRBD1 | TRBV30 | TGTGCCTTCGCAGGGGGAGACAATCAGCCCCAGCATTTT | CAFAGGDNQPQHF
TRBJ1-6 | . | . | TRBV7-8 | TGTGCCAGCAGCCCACGATCGACAGGTTACAATTCACCCCTCCACTTT | CASSPRSTGYNSPLHF
TRBJ1-5 | many | TRBD1 | TRBV27 | TGTGCCAGCAGTTCCGGGACAGGGGGTAGGAGTCAGCCCCAGCATTTT | CASSSGTGGRSQPQHF
TRBJ1-2 | . | . | TRBV6-1 | TGTGCCAGCAGTGAAGCGGGAGAGGGCTATGGCTACACCTTC | CASSEAGEGYGYTF
TRBJ1-2 | many | . | TRBV6-6 | TGTGCCAGCAGTTCCACGGGGGGGCGAGGGGATGACTACACCTTC | CASSSTGGRGDDYTF
TRBJ1-4 | few | . | TRBV20-1 | TGCAGTGCAAACCTAGGAGGGAAAAGAAATGAAAAACTGTTTTTT | CSANLGGKRNEKLFF
TRBJ2-3 | few | TRBD1 | TRBV3-1 | TGTGCCAGCAGCCCCGAATCCGGGACAGGGGGTACAGATACGCAGTATTTT | CASSPESGTGGTDTQYF
TRBJ2-7 | few | TRBD2 | TRBV10-2 | TGCGCCAGCAGTGATGGTGTAGTTGAACAGGTCGGGACTAGCGGGAGGATAAAGTACTTC | CASSDGVVEQVGTSGRIKYF
TRBJ1-5 | many | . | TRBV29-1 | TGCAGCGTACAATCAGGGGATCAGCCCCAGCATTTT | CSVQSGDQPQHF
TRBJ2-2 | . | TRBD1 | TRBV30 | TGTGCCTGGAGTCGGGACAGGGGTTCCGGGGAGCTGTTTTTT | CAWSRDRGSGELFF
TRBJ2-6 | few | . | TRBV6-1 | TGTGCCAGCAGTCCTACAATCTCTGGGGCCAACGTCCTGACTTTC | CASSPTISGANVLTF
TRBJ2-7 | . | TRBD1 | TRBV18 | TGTGCCAGCTCACCACTCCGGGACAGCACCTACGAGCAGTACTTC | CASSPLRDSTYEQYF
TRBJ2-7 | . | . | TRBV7-2 | TGTGCCAGCAGCTTACAAGGGGACGGCTACGAGCAGTACTTC | CASSLQGDGYEQYF
TRBJ2-3 | . | . | TRBV20-1 | TGCAGTGCTTTCAAGGATACGCAGTATTTT | CSAFKDTQYF
TRBJ1-6 | . | . | TRBV7-2 | TGTGCCAGCAGCTTAGCGATCGGTCGGGCTAATTCACCCCTCCACTTT | CASSLAIGRANSPLHF
TRBJ2-1 | many | . | TRBV7-9 | TGTGCCAGCAGCTTACCTCCTAGCACGGATGAGCAGTTCTTC | CASSLPPSTDEQFF
TRBJ1-1 | few | . | TRBV20-1 | TGCACCCCTGCGCGGGGCGGGGGGAACACTGAAGCTTTCTTT | CTPARGGGNTEAFF
TRBJ2-1 | many | TRBD2 | TRBV4-2 | TGTGCCAGCAGCCAAGTCTGGACTAGCAATGAGCAGTTCTTC | CASSQVWTSNEQFF
TRBJ2-6 | . | . | TRBV24-1 | TGTGCCACCAGTGATCGAACAGGCTCTGGGGCCAACGTCCTGACTTTC | CATSDRTGSGANVLTF
TRBJ1-5 | . | TRBD1 | TRBV28 | TGTGCCAGCAGCCACCCTGTACAGGGGATCAATCAGCCCCAGCATTTT | CASSHPVQGINQPQHF
TRBJ2-7 | . | TRBD1 | TRBV28 | TGTGCCAGCAGGCCCGGGACAGGCTCCTCCTACGAGCAGTACTTC | CASRPGTGSSYEQYF
TRBJ2-2 | few | . | TRBV7-9 | TGTGCCAGCAGCCCGGGGATAGCGAACACCGGGGAGCTGTTTTTT | CASSPGIANTGELFF
TRBJ2-7 | . | TRBD2 | TRBV7-4 | TGTGCCAGCACCTATAGCGGGAGTTACGAGCAGTACTTC | CASTYSGSYEQYF
TRBJ1-2 | many | . | TRBV10-3 | TGTGCCATCAGTGAGAATCTTAGGAATGATGGCTACACCTTC | CAISENLRNDGYTF
TRBJ2-5 | few | . | TRBV11-3 | TGTGCCAGCAGTGGACGAAGGGACGAGACCCAGTACTTC | CASSGRRDETQYF
TRBJ2-6 | . | . | TRBV21-1 | TGTGCCAGCAGCAAACCTGCTCCGGAGAGGGGGAACCCTGGGGCCAACGTCCTGACTTTC | CASSKPAPERGNPGANVLTF
TRBJ2-1 | many | . | TRBV6-2/TRBV6-3 | TGTGCCAGCAGTTACTCTGCGGATGAAGCCTACAATGAGCAGTTCTTC | CASSYSADEAYNEQFF
TRBJ2-3 | few | . | TRBV20-1 | TGCAGTGCTAGACAGGGGCTAAATCCTAGCACAGATACGCAGTATTTT | CSARQGLNPSTDTQYF
TRBJ2-2 | many | . | TRBV7-6 | TGTGCCAGCAGCTTGGGACTGGAAAACACCGGGGAGCTGTTTTTT | CASSLGLENTGELFF
TRBJ2-5 | once | . | TRBV7-9 | TGTGCCAGCAGCTCCATAGGAGGCCGAGAGACCCAGTACTTC | CASSSIGGRETQYF
TRBJ1-4 | few | . | TRBV10-2 | TGCGCCAGCAGCGTTACGGGTGAAAAACTGTTTTTT | CASSVTGEKLFF
TRBJ2-2 | few | . | TRBV5-4 | TGTGCCAGCAGCTCGGACAGCTCTAACACCGGGGAGCTGTTTTTT | CASSSDSSNTGELFF
TRBJ1-1 | . | TRBD1 | TRBV9 | TGTGCCAGCAGCGACAGGACAGGGGGCGACACTGAAGCTTTCTTT | CASSDRTGGDTEAFF
TRBJ2-7 | . | . | TRBV18 | TGTGCCAGCTCACCACCAGGCAGGGGAAACTACGAGCAGTACTTC | CASSPPGRGNYEQYF
TRBJ2-3 | few | . | TRBV12-3/TRBV12-4 | TGTGCCAGCAGTCAGGGGACTATCACAGATACGCAGTATTTT | CASSQGTITDTQYF
TRBJ1-4 | many | . | TRBV12-3/TRBV12-4 | TGTGCCAGCAGTTCCGATAAGGGACTTCCTGCAACTAATGAAAAACTGTTTTTT | CASSSDKGLPATNEKLFF
TRBJ1-2 | many | . | TRBV6-5 | TGTGCCAGCAGTTACCGGCAGGGGCCGGATGGCTACACCTTC | CASSYRQGPDGYTF
TRBJ1-6 | many | TRBD1 | TRBV4-2 | TGTGCCAGCAGCCCGGGACAGGGGAATTCACCCCTCCACTTT | CASSPGQGNSPLHF
TRBJ1-5 | few | . | TRBV20-1 | TGCAGTGCTAGAGATGACCAGGGAGTTACTCAGCCCCAGCATTTT | CSARDDQGVTQPQHF
TRBJ2-1 | few | . | TRBV21-1 | TGTGCCAGCAGCACCGGGACTAGCGCCAATGAGCAGTTCTTC | CASSTGTSANEQFF
TRBJ2-3 | few | . | TRBV28 | TGTGCCAGCAGCAGTACAATGAGCACAGATACGCAGTATTTT | CASSSTMSTDTQYF
TRBJ2-2 | few | . | TRBV18 | TGTGCCAGCTCACCACAGGAGAACACCGGGGAGCTGTTTTTT | CASSPQENTGELFF
TRBJ2-5 | . | . | TRBV6-5 | TGTGCCAGCATACACCAAGAGACCCAGTACTTC | CASIHQETQYF
TRBJ2-3 | . | . | TRBV5-1 | TGCGCCAGCACCCCTATCACCCACACAGATACGCAGTATTTT | CASTPITHTDTQYF
TRBJ2-5 | . | . | TRBV29-1 | TGCAGCGTTGAGGAGGGGTTAGAGACCCAGTACTTC | CSVEEGLETQYF